One sample yielded the 21 T cell receptor beta chains listed below, sequenced in a study of T cell responses to AZD1222 COVID-19 vaccine. TCRdb keeps only in-frame clones here, not all; method: immunoSEQ multiplex PCR. The sample includes about 90,000 clones, 89% seen only once; the top ten take roughly 5%. Material: peripheral blood, obtained 28 days after the second AZD1222 dose. The source is an adult who received the AZD1222 COVID-19 vaccine.

This clone was picked up one time. The rearrangement links TRBV5-4 to TRBJ2-3, with 7 bases aligning to TRBD1. Germline lookup yields CDR1 SGHNT and CDR2 YYREEE (reference sequence). The length of the CDR3 is 15 residues. Germline trimming cut 1 base from V and 2 bases from J; bases unmatched to any gene: 4. The CDR3 sequence is CASSLRTGPTDTQYF. CDR3 bases: TGTGCCAGCAGCTTGAGGACAGGCCCCACAGATACGCAGTATTTT.

This rearrangement joins TRBV5-8 to TRBJ1-5, with a tentative D call TRBD1 (6 bases). The V end was cut by 2 bases, the J end by 2 bases, with 11 bases between. The germline V gene encodes CDR1 SGHTS and CDR2 YDEGEE. The length of the CDR3 is 15 residues. The CDR3 here is CASSFQGSGNQPQHF. As DNA, the CDR3 is TGTGCCAGCAGCTTTCAGGGGTCGGGCAATCAGCCCCAGCATTTT.

This chain joins TRBV7-6 and TRBJ1-3; tentative D call: TRBD1 (6 bases). This CDR3 region has 14 residues. The V gene lost 2 bases and the J gene lost 6 bases, with 11 bases spanning the gap. The germline V gene has CDR1 SGHVS and CDR2 FNYEAQ. This CDR3 is CASSLWGAQNTIYF. CDR3 DNA sequence: TGTGCCAGCAGCTTATGGGGGGCGCAAAACACCATATATTTT.

Only one count was recorded for this clone. The CDR3 sequence is CASSIRGYNTDTQYF. As DNA, the CDR3 is TGTGCCAGCAGCATCAGGGGATACAACACAGATACGCAGTATTTT. The chain joins TRBV9 to TRBJ2-3; D is possibly TRBD1 (6 bases). The CDR3 is 15 residues long. The germline V and J ends were trimmed by 4 bases and 2 bases, with 14 bases remaining between them. Germline V gene lookup returns CDR1 SGDLS and CDR2 YYNGEE.

This clone has only one observation. The CDR3 DNA reads TGTGCCAGCAGCCCGACCGGGACAGGGCCCTCTGGGGCCAACGTCCTGACTTTC. This sequence encodes CASSPTGTGPSGANVLTF. V usage is TRBV7-6 and J usage is TRBJ2-6, with 9 bases lining up with TRBD1. V was clipped by 5 bases and J by 0 bases; unmatched bases: 8. Germline loops: CDR1 SGHVS, CDR2 FNYEAQ. The CDR3 length is 18 residues.

J is TRBJ1-5 and V is TRBV6-5; the D gene is possibly TRBD1 (6 bases). There are 15 residues in the CDR3. The germline V gene has CDR1 MNHEY and CDR2 SVGAGI. The V end lost 6 bases, the J end lost 0 bases, and 12 bases lay between the germline ends. This CDR3 reads CASSWTASSNQPQHF. The CDR3 bases are TGTGCCAGCAGCTGGACAGCCTCTAGCAATCAGCCCCAGCATTTT.

This chain joins TRBV30 and TRBJ1-2; D gene unclear. The CDR3 covers 13 residues. The V gene's germline CDR1 is GTSNPN and CDR2 SVGIG (reference sequence). V was clipped by 1 base and J by 6 bases, with 12 bases between them. The CDR3 protein is CAWSGKGTHGYTF. In DNA form, the CDR3 reads TGTGCCTGGAGTGGAAAGGGTACCCATGGCTACACCTTC.

This clone occurred once. V and J are TRBV19 and TRBJ1-3, with TRBD1 matching 7 bases. The CDR3 has 15 residues. V was pared by 2 bases and J by 2 bases, with 3 bases of the junction left unmatched. Germline V gives CDR1 LNHDA, CDR2 SQIVND (reference sequence). The CDR3 sequence: CASSIRGGTGNTIYF. For the CDR3, the DNA is TGTGCCAGTAGTATACGAGGGGGCACTGGAAACACCATATATTTT.

The J gene is TRBJ1-6, the V gene TRBV9; D gene unclear. The V gene lost 4 bases and the J gene lost 14 bases, with 10 bases spanning the gap. The CDR3 extends over 11 amino acids. The germline gives CDR1 SGDLS, CDR2 YYNGEE. As DNA, the CDR3 is TGTGCCAGCAGCATCGACGGGGCCCTCCACTTT. Its translation: CASSIDGALHF.

This chain joins TRBV30 and TRBJ1-2; D call uncertain. CDR3 length equals 10 residues. Germline V CDR1 and CDR2: GTSNPN, SVGIG (reference sequence). Trimming shortened V by 1 base and J by 5 bases, and 2 bases separated the two germline ends. The CDR3 reads CAWSGYGYTF. In DNA form, the CDR3 reads TGTGCCTGGAGTGGGTATGGCTACACCTTC.

The chain links TRBV7-2 to TRBJ1-2, with TRBD1 matching 9 bases. With 5 bases clipped from V and 4 bases from J, the junction kept 11 bases outside the gene matches. Germline loops: CDR1 SGHTA, CDR2 FQGNSA. The length of the CDR3 is 16 residues. The CDR3 DNA is TGTGCCAGCAGCCCAATTGGGACAGGGACTATCTATGGCTACACCTTC. Amino acid sequence: CASSPIGTGTIYGYTF.

The chain employs TRBV6-5 and TRBJ1-1; D is uncertain. There are 13 residues in the CDR3. With 2 bases removed from V and 2 bases from J, the gap between germline ends came to 6 bases. The germline V gene has CDR1 MNHEY and CDR2 SVGAGI. The CDR3 sequence: CASSYRPNTEAFF. CDR3 coding DNA: TGTGCCAGCAGTTACCGACCAAACACTGAAGCTTTCTTT.

The V call is TRBV19, the J call TRBJ1-1, with D unresolved. This CDR3 region has 15 residues. Deletions cut 3 bases from V and 2 bases from J, with 13 bases between. The germline V gene has CDR1 LNHDA and CDR2 SQIVND (reference sequence). The DNA for the CDR3 is TGTGCCAGTAGTATTGGGTCCCCGGCAAACACTGAAGCTTTCTTT. It codes for CASSIGSPANTEAFF.

The chain has TRBV3-1 (or the pseudogene TRBV3-2) and TRBJ2-7; the D gene could be TRBD1 or TRBD2 (5 bases each). The CDR3 runs to 15 residues. The V and J ends lost 2 bases and 1 base respectively, with 12 bases between them. Germline values: CDR1 LGHDT, CDR2 YNNKEL (reference sequence). The CDR3 loop reads CASSQTLGVSYEQYF. CDR3 DNA: TGTGCCAGCAGCCAAACACTGGGGGTATCCTACGAGCAGTACTTC.

The genes are TRBV14 and TRBJ2-3; no definite D call. CDR1 is SGHDN, CDR2 FVKESK, per germline. CDR3 length: 14 residues. V shed 4 bases and J shed 4 bases, with 12 bases lying between them. The CDR3 protein is CASSPKNEPDTQYF. The CDR3 nucleotides are TGTGCCAGCAGCCCAAAGAACGAGCCAGATACGCAGTATTTT.

This clone was observed a single time. CDR3 in DNA: TGTGCCAGCGGGAGGGGCCCCCAAGGCTTGAGTGGCTACACCTTC. This encodes CASGRGPQGLSGYTF. The chain combines TRBV6-5 with TRBJ1-2; a weak D match, TRBD1 (5 bases). From germline, CDR1 is MNHEY and CDR2 SVGAGI. V lost 8 bases to trimming and J lost 7 bases, with 23 bases between them. The CDR3 totals 15 residues.

Points on this clone: Other DNA variants within this sample encode the same CDR3. The chain joins TRBV12-5 to TRBJ1-1, with D possibly matching TRBD1 (5 bases). Germline-derived CDR1 and CDR2 are LGHNT and FRNRAP. The CDR3 loop spans 15 amino acids. The ends were cut back, 0 bases at V and 5 bases at J, with 13 bases in the middle. DNA of the CDR3: TGTGCTAGTGGTTTGGTACTGGGGCGAGGAACTGAAGCTTTCTTT. Its protein is CASGLVLGRGTEAFF.

The chain carries TRBV18 and TRBJ2-7; D possibly matches TRBD1 or TRBD2 (5 bases each). Germline CDR1 is KGHSH and CDR2 is LQKENI. Trimming cost V 6 bases and J 5 bases, with 20 bases left between them. The CDR3 runs to 15 residues. The CDR3 region is CASSQPGTPRDEQYF. The CDR3, as DNA: TGTGCCAGCTCTCAGCCGGGGACCCCCCGGGACGAGCAGTACTTC.

The chain is built from TRBV5-1 and TRBJ2-4; the D gene is possibly TRBD1 (6 bases). Trimming cost V 3 bases and J 3 bases, with 13 bases left between them. Germline V CDR1 and CDR2: SGHRS, YFSETQ. The CDR3 totals 15 residues. The CDR3, as DNA: TGCGCCAGCAGCTGGGGGCAGGGTGACAAAAACATTCAGTACTTC. Translated: CASSWGQGDKNIQYF.

The CDR3 loop reads CASALDGILAENTEAFF. The CDR3 DNA is TGTGCCAGCGCGCTTGACGGAATACTAGCCGAGAACACTGAAGCTTTCTTT. The chain combines TRBV2 with TRBJ1-1, with D unclear. CDR3 length: 17 residues. CDR1 and CDR2 from the germline V gene are SNHLY and FYNNEI. Trimming pared 8 bases from V and 1 base from J, leaving 23 bases between. Full variable domain (missing parts from reference TRBV2 and TRBJ1-1): EPEVTQTPSHQVTQMGQEVILRCVPISNHLYFYWYRQILGQKVEFLVSFYNNEISEKSEIFDDQFSVERPDGSNFTLKIRSTKLEDSAMYFCASALDGILAENTEAFFGQGTRLTVV.

This clone was picked up a small number of times. The CDR3 spells CASSTAGQPQHF. CDR3 DNA sequence: TGTGCCAGCAGCACTGCCGGACAGCCCCAGCATTTT. The V gene is TRBV7-9, the J gene TRBJ1-5; D not certain. Trimming removed 5 bases at V and 7 bases at J, with 9 bases between. This CDR3 contains 12 residues. CDR1 is SEHNR and CDR2 is FQNEAQ in the germline V gene (reference sequence).